This T cell receptor beta chain appears in the sequencing data of a study of blood T cells in healthy people across ages. This clonotype was seen only a few times. It was with a sample-barcoded 5' primer and a J-beta primer mix that a second PCR of roughly 6 to 11 cycles was run. TCRdb reprocessed the 5' RACE reads via MiXCR and lists one record per CDR3 protein. This sample yields about 830,000 distinct CDR3 sequences, of which about 62% are seen a single time; 25% to 30% belongs to the top ten. V trimming: 3 bases; J trimming: 5 bases; junction bases outside the gene matches: 3. The germline V gene encodes CDR1 DFQATT and CDR2 SNEGSKA (reference sequence). The CDR3 is 12 amino acids. Donors were healthy Caucasian individuals from Russia aged roughly 6 to 95. Every participating donor contributed 9.5 to 10 milliliters of peripheral blood through a draw.

The chain links TRBV20-1 to TRBJ2-5; 7 bases are a match to TRBD2. Sequenced input: blood. The sequence derives from a man aged 25-40 years in good health. CDR3 sequence: CSASPGGETQYF. CDR3 bases: TGCAGTGCTAGTCCGGGGGGTGAGACCCAGTACTTC.